This T cell receptor beta chain was captured in a study of blood T cells in healthy people across ages. Study-wide findings and caveats: A roughly linear age-dependent decrease characterized TCR beta diversity per million T cells. Percentage of naive T cells showed a strong correlation with TCR beta diversity.

CDR1 and CDR2 (germline): ENHRY, SYGVKD. This CDR3 has 15 amino acids. V shed 2 bases and J shed 2 bases, with 11 bases lying between them. A second PCR of roughly 7 to 11 cycles used a sample-barcoded 5' primer and a J-beta primer mix. TCRdb independently ran MiXCR on the 5' RACE reads; one entry per CDR3 protein. In the table there are 1.5 million to 2 million distinct CDR3 sequences, over 25% of which are singletons. Comment on this clonotype: Its antigen is not known.

The sequenced sample consisted of blood. This chain uses TRBV10-3 with TRBJ2-3; no reliable D call. The sequence was collected from a woman aged 25 to 39 in good health. The CDR3 DNA follows: TGTGCCATCAGTGAGCGGTCAGTCTCCACAGATACGCAGTATTTT. Encoded protein: CAISERSVSTDTQYF.